Listed here are 5 T cell receptor beta chains from one sample, sequenced in a study of shared clonotypes between healthy human individuals. Some clones are missing from TCRdb's copy, which holds only in-frame ones; the method was immunoSEQ multiplex PCR. The data hold some 1 million clones, with around 74% observed a single time. Sequencing used memory CD4+ T cells sorted from blood. Stated subset: CD45RA-negative fraction. The origin of the receptors is a man in his late teens or twenties in good health.

Here the CDR3 DNA reads TGTGCCAGCAGTAAGACAGGGAATGGCTACACCTTC. It codes for CASSKTGNGYTF. This rearrangement joins TRBV27 to TRBJ1-2; 7 bases match TRBD1. There are 12 residues in the CDR3. From germline, CDR1 is MNHEY and CDR2 SMNVEV (reference sequence). With V trimmed by 5 bases and J by 6 bases, 3 bases remained unmatched.

This clone came up a few times. This chain joins TRBV7-9 and TRBJ1-1; perhaps TRBD1 as D (6 bases). CDR3 length equals 13 residues. Trimming took 6 bases from V and 1 from J, leaving 9 bases between them. The germline V gene has CDR1 SEHNR and CDR2 FQNEAQ (reference sequence). CDR3 in amino acids: CASRLRGNTEAFF. CDR3 in DNA: TGTGCCAGCAGACTCAGGGGGAACACTGAAGCTTTCTTT.

J is TRBJ1-2 and V is TRBV2; D is possibly TRBD1 (5 bases). This CDR3 has 15 residues. CDR1 and CDR2 from the germline V gene are SNHLY and FYNNEI. V was clipped by 3 bases and J by 5 bases, with 16 bases between them. CDR3 nucleotide sequence: TGTGCCAGCAGTGACCGGCAGAGGGGTGATTATGGCTACACCTTC. It encodes CASSDRQRGDYGYTF. Based on the CDR3 plus reference TRBV2 and TRBJ1-2, the full variable domain is EPEVTQTPSHQVTQMGQEVILRCVPISNHLYFYWYRQILGQKVEFLVSFYNNEISEKSEIFDDQFSVERPDGSNFTLKIRSTKLEDSAMYFCASSDRQRGDYGYTFGSGTRLTVV.

This clone appeared once. The chain carries TRBV5-5 and TRBJ2-1, with 15 bases that match TRBD2. The CDR3 totals 17 residues. Losses at the gene ends were 4 bases for V and 6 bases for J; bases not matched to a gene: 8. Germline V gene lookup returns CDR1 SGHKS and CDR2 YYEKEE (reference sequence). CDR3 nucleotides: TGTGCCAGCAGCACCGGGACTAGCGGGGGGTACCGCAATGAGCAGTTCTTC. Encoded protein: CASSTGTSGGYRNEQFF. The complete variable domain, with remaining parts taken from reference TRBV5-5 and TRBJ2-1, reads DAGVTQSPTHLIKTRGQQVTLRCSPISGHKSVSWYQQVLGQGPQFIFQYYEKEERGRGNFPDRFSARQFPNYSSELNVNALLLGDSALYLCASSTGTSGGYRNEQFFGPGTRLTVL.

The gene calls are TRBV27 and TRBJ2-5; 7 nucleotides align to TRBD1. CDR1 and CDR2 from the germline V gene are MNHEY and SMNVEV (reference sequence). This CDR3 has 16 amino acids. The V and J ends lost 4 bases and 5 bases, in that order; junction bases with no gene match: 13. The CDR3 protein is CASSSRLTGRGETQYF. The CDR3 DNA sequence: TGTGCCAGCAGTTCCCGTTTGACAGGGCGAGGGGAGACCCAGTACTTC.